The 28 T cell receptor beta chains in this list originate from one sample, sequenced in a study of Graves' ophthalmopathy and Graves' hyperthyroidism. Researchers took RNA transcripts and amplified TCR beta CDR3 regions from them. The workflow started with a first-round RT-PCR run with HTBI primers and then moved on to a second-round multiplex PCR. TCRdb re-called the multiplex PCR reads with MiXCR, one entry per CDR3 protein. This sample has approximately 480,000 distinct CDR3 sequences, with around 14% found just once. Sequencing was carried out using blood. The receptors were sampled from a woman aged 25-40 years with Graves' ophthalmopathy.

This clonotype came up a few times. A read error may be the cause here, since a much bigger clone is one base away. The chain couples TRBV6-5 to TRBJ1-1, with 7 bases aligning to TRBD1. CDR1 MNHEY and CDR2 SVGAGI come from the germline V gene. J gave up 2 bases and V 4 bases, and 4 bases lay outside the gene matches. The CDR3 runs 14 residues. CDR3 in DNA: TGTGCCAGCAGTTTGGACAGGATAAACACTGAAGCTTTCTTT. This sequence encodes CASSLDRINTEAFF.

This clonotype was seen ten or more times. J is TRBJ2-5 and V is TRBV2, with TRBD2 as a possible D gene (5 bases). V shed 6 bases and J shed 7 bases, with 21 bases lying between them. In germline, CDR1 is SNHLY, CDR2 FYNNEI. The CDR3 has 15 residues. CDR3 bases: TGTGCCAGCAGCGCCCAGTCGGCAACCGGGGTGACCCAGTACTTC. Translation: CASSAQSATGVTQYF.

This clonotype has a count of ten or more. J is TRBJ1-2 and V is TRBV6-5, with D tentatively TRBD1 (5 bases). Per germline, CDR1 MNHEY and CDR2 SVGAGI. V gave up 0 bases and J gave up 5 bases, with 16 bases separating them. This CDR3 is 16 amino acids long. For the CDR3, the DNA is TGTGCCAGCAGTTACTCGAGGGGACTAAGCGGGTATGGCTACACCTTC. Translation: CASSYSRGLSGYGYTF.

On this clonotype itself: A single base separates this from a much larger clone, so it may be a read error. The chain carries TRBV13 and TRBJ2-5, with 10 bases matching TRBD2. CDR3 length: 16 amino acids. Germline V gene lookup returns CDR1 PRHDT and CDR2 FYEKMQ (reference sequence). The CDR3: CASSLGLAGEQEAQYF. CDR3 DNA sequence: TGTGCCAGCAGCTTAGGGCTAGCGGGGGAGCAAGAGGCCCAGTACTTC. Looking up the rest from reference TRBV13 and TRBJ2-5 gives the full variable domain: AAGVIQSPRHLIKEKRETATLKCYPIPRHDTVYWYQQGPGQDPQFLISFYEKMQSDKGSIPDRFSAQQFSDYHSELNMSSLELGDSALYFCASSLGLAGEQEAQYFGPGTRLLVL.

The table lists this clonotype with a count of one. The J gene is TRBJ2-7, the V gene TRBV3-1, with 16 positions matching TRBD2. Germline CDR1 reads LGHDT; CDR2 reads YNNKEL (reference sequence). V gave up 3 bases and J gave up 7 bases; unmatched junction bases: 3. CDR3 length: 15 amino acids. CDR3 sequence (DNA): TGTGCCAGCAGCCATGAGGGACTAGCGGGAGGGGAGCAGTACTTC. Translating gives CASSHEGLAGGEQYF.

The table lists this clonotype with a few counts. The chain combines TRBV2 with TRBJ2-5; 13 bases are a match to TRBD2. Per the germline V gene, CDR1 is SNHLY and CDR2 is FYNNEI. V was clipped by 2 bases and J by 6 bases; unmatched bases: 3. The CDR3 covers 15 residues. The CDR3 coding sequence is TGTGCCAGCAGTGAATTGACTAGCGGGAGGAAGACCCAGTACTTC. This codes for CASSELTSGRKTQYF. The full variable domain, in which reference TRBV2 and TRBJ2-5 provide the parts outside the CDR3, is EPEVTQTPSHQVTQMGQEVILRCVPISNHLYFYWYRQILGQKVEFLVSFYNNEISEKSEIFDDQFSVERPDGSNFTLKIRSTKLEDSAMYFCASSELTSGRKTQYFGPGTRLLVL.

This clonotype appeared many times. At one end, the junction sequence differs from germline, possibly due to a read error. This sequence joins TRBV12-3 or TRBV12-4 and TRBJ2-5, with TRBD1 matching over 8 bases. CDR3 length: 15 residues. The DNA of the CDR3 is TGTGCCAGCAGCCAGTCAGGACAGGGTAGAGAGGCCCAGTACTTC. Translated: CASSQSGQGREAQYF.

Comments on this clonotype: A much larger clone differs from this one at a single base, so this may be a read error. The chain combines TRBV28 with TRBJ1-2, with 8 bases aligning to TRBD1. Germline V gives CDR1 MDHEN, CDR2 SYDVKM. This CDR3 is 15 amino acids long. The CDR3 loop reads CASTLRTGLNYGYAF. CDR3 nucleotides: TGTGCCAGCACCCTACGGACAGGGCTTAACTATGGCTACGCCTTC.

This clonotype was found many times. This chain connects TRBV6-2 or TRBV6-3 to TRBJ1-5; 7 bases match TRBD1. The germline CDR1 and CDR2 sequences are MNHEY and SVGEGT. The CDR3 runs to 15 residues. V was pared by 5 bases and J by 7 bases, with 11 bases of the junction left unmatched. CDR3 residues: CASSATGVRAQPQHF. In nucleotides, the CDR3 is TGTGCCAGCAGTGCTACAGGGGTGCGAGCCCAGCCCCAGCATTTT.

The table lists this clonotype with many counts. The genes are TRBV28 and TRBJ2-7; TRBD1 is a possible D gene (5 bases). CDR1 is MDHEN and CDR2 is SYDVKM in the germline V gene. Trimming pared 3 bases from V and 2 bases from J, leaving 20 bases between. The CDR3 is made up of 17 amino acids. Here the CDR3 DNA reads TGTGCCAGCAGTTTGCGGATGGCAGGGTTAAGGGCCTACGAGCAGTACTTC. Its translation is CASSLRMAGLRAYEQYF.

This clonotype came up many times. V and J are TRBV11-3 and TRBJ1-1; no clear D. The V and J ends lost 5 bases and 4 bases respectively, with 11 bases between them. The germline CDR1 and CDR2 sequences are SGHNT and YENEEA. CDR3 size: 13 residues. The CDR3 coding sequence is TGTGCCAGCAGCGACCAATGGGGCACTGAAGCTTTCTTT. It specifies CASSDQWGTEAFF. The full variable domain, rest sourced from reference TRBV11-3 and TRBJ1-1, is EAGVVQSPRYKIIEKKQPVAFWCNPISGHNTLYWYLQNLGQGPELLIRYENEEAVDDSQLPKDRFSAERLKGVDSTLKIQPAELGDSAVYLCASSDQWGTEAFFGQGTRLTVV.

To note about this clonotype: A much larger clone differs from this one at a single base, so this may be a read error. The J gene is TRBJ1-6, the V gene TRBV20-1; tentatively, D is TRBD1 (6 bases). CDR3 length: 15 residues. Germline CDR1 is DFQATT and CDR2 is SNEGSKA (reference sequence). The CDR3 protein is CSAVEGGDYNSHLHF. CDR3 DNA: TGCAGTGCCGTAGAAGGGGGGGATTATAATTCACACCTCCACTTT.

The chain recombines TRBV30 with TRBJ1-1; a possible D gene is TRBD1 (5 bases). The germline V and J ends were trimmed by 5 bases and 1 base, with 14 bases remaining between them. The CDR3 loop spans 14 amino acids. Germline assignment: CDR1 GTSNPN and CDR2 SVGIG (reference sequence). CDR3 amino acids: CAWQETTGNTEAFF. The CDR3, as DNA: TGTGCCTGGCAGGAAACTACAGGGAACACTGAAGCTTTCTTT.

This clonotype was counted ten times or more. J is TRBJ2-2 and V is TRBV24-1, with a possible D match to TRBD1 (5 bases). Germline values: CDR1 KGHDR, CDR2 SFDVKD. The CDR3 loop spans 16 amino acids. The germline V and J ends were trimmed by 3 bases and 3 bases, with 13 bases remaining between them. The CDR3 nucleotides are TGTGCCACCAGTGATCCGCTTGGGGCTCACACCGGGGAGCTGTTTTTT. Protein product: CATSDPLGAHTGELFF.

V is TRBV5-1 and J is TRBJ1-2, with D possibly matching TRBD1 (5 bases). The CDR3 totals 13 residues. The V gene lost 7 bases and the J gene lost 8 bases, with 18 bases spanning the gap. In germline, CDR1 is SGHRS, CDR2 YFSETQ. As DNA, the CDR3 is TGCGCCAGCCCGTATATCAGGGCGGAAGGCTACACCTTC. It encodes CASPYIRAEGYTF.

The sample holds many counts of this clonotype. The genes are TRBV20-1 and TRBJ2-7, with 8 bases lining up with TRBD1. This CDR3 is 16 amino acids long. Germline CDR1 reads DFQATT; CDR2 reads SNEGSKA (reference sequence). V lost 1 base, J lost 3 bases, and 11 bases stayed unmatched. CDR3 DNA sequence: TGCAGTGCTAGAGCAGGGGGCGCCGACTTTGACTACGAGCAGTACTTC. It yields the protein CSARAGGADFDYEQYF.

The V call is TRBV6-1, the J call TRBJ1-1, with TRBD1 matching 9 bases. The V gene's germline CDR1 is MNHNS and CDR2 SASEGT. The length of the CDR3 is 15 residues. J lost 1 base, V lost 6 bases, and 6 bases had no gene match. The CDR3 reads CASRKQGAPNTEAFF. CDR3 nucleotide sequence: TGTGCCAGCAGAAAACAGGGGGCCCCGAACACTGAAGCTTTCTTT.

The J gene is TRBJ2-5, the V gene TRBV11-2, with D uncertain. Germline CDR1 and CDR2: SGHAT and FQNNGV. This CDR3 is built from 14 residues. With 4 bases removed from V and 2 bases from J, the gap between germline ends came to 11 bases. The DNA of the CDR3 is TGTGCCAGCAGCTACTTACAGAGTCAAGAGACCCAGTACTTC. Amino acids: CASSYLQSQETQYF.

This clonotype has at least ten counts. The CDR3 spells CASSPGTEAFF. CDR3 in DNA: TGTGCCAGCAGCCCAGGGACTGAAGCTTTCTTT. This chain connects TRBV18 to TRBJ1-1, with D possibly matching TRBD1 (5 bases). The CDR3 extends over 11 amino acids. Trimming took 8 bases from V and 5 from J, leaving 9 bases between them. The germline gives CDR1 KGHSH, CDR2 LQKENI. Full variable domain (rest looked up from reference TRBV18 and TRBJ1-1): NAGVMQNPRHLVRRRGQEARLRCSPMKGHSHVYWYRQLPEEGLKFMVYLQKENIIDESGMPKERFSAEFPKEGPSILRIQQVVRGDSAAYFCASSPGTEAFFGQGTRLTVV.

This clonotype was counted ten times or more. The chain couples TRBV12-3 or TRBV12-4 to TRBJ1-6; 7 bases map to TRBD1. This CDR3 spans 16 amino acids. Unmatched junction bases numbered 9, after V lost 4 bases and J lost 6 bases. This chain's CDR3 is CASSSIPGQLNSPLHF. The CDR3 DNA follows: TGTGCCAGCAGTTCAATCCCGGGACAGCTTAATTCACCCCTCCACTTT.

In this sample, this clonotype turned up a few times. The chain has TRBV7-9 and TRBJ2-4, with D perhaps TRBD2 (6 bases). The V gene lost 4 bases and the J gene lost 8 bases, with 12 bases spanning the gap. Germline assignment: CDR1 SEHNR and CDR2 FQNEAQ (reference sequence). This CDR3 is built from 13 residues. The CDR3 DNA sequence: TGTGCCAGCAGCTCCTCGGGAGTGGACATTCAGTACTTC. Encoded protein: CASSSSGVDIQYF.

This clonotype was found many times. This chain joins TRBV2 and TRBJ1-2; D may be TRBD1 (5 bases). V was pared by 1 base and J by 3 bases, with 9 bases between. Germline V gene lookup returns CDR1 SNHLY and CDR2 FYNNEI. The CDR3 sequence is 14 residues long. CDR3 residues: CASSEGGMDYGYTF. The CDR3 nucleotides are TGTGCCAGCAGTGAAGGGGGGATGGACTATGGCTACACCTTC.

This clonotype was recorded many times. J is TRBJ2-7 and V is TRBV6-1, with TRBD2 identical over 13 bases. Germline lookup yields CDR1 MNHNS and CDR2 SASEGT. The J segment lost 5 bases and the V segment lost 6 bases, leaving 4 bases of the junction unmatched. The CDR3 is made up of 14 amino acids. Here the CDR3 reads CASSELAGGHEQYF. The DNA of the CDR3 is TGTGCCAGCAGCGAACTAGCGGGAGGGCACGAGCAGTACTTC.

This clonotype was picked up many times. V and J are TRBV24-1 and TRBJ1-2, with D uncertain. The CDR3 length is 12 residues. CDR1 is KGHDR, CDR2 SFDVKD, per germline. V was pared by 4 bases and J by 1 base, with 3 bases between. DNA for the CDR3: TGTGCCACCAGTGAGGGTAACTATGGCTACACCTTC. Encoded protein: CATSEGNYGYTF.

The J gene is TRBJ1-2, the V gene TRBV12-3 or TRBV12-4, with no clear D. CDR3 length equals 12 residues. V was cut by 2 bases and J by 9 bases, with 10 bases left in between. CDR3 sequence: CASSLYTDRYTF. For the CDR3, the DNA is TGTGCCAGCAGTTTATACACGGATCGCTACACCTTC.

This clonotype was recorded many times. The CDR3 DNA reads TGTGCCAGCAGCTTAGTCGGGGACAATCAGCCCCAGCATTTT. As protein: CASSLVGDNQPQHF. This chain links TRBV11-2 with TRBJ1-5; D call uncertain. The V and J ends lost 1 base and 3 bases respectively, with 7 bases between them. CDR1 is SGHAT and CDR2 is FQNNGV in the germline V gene. The CDR3 has 14 residues. Complete variable domain (other parts from reference TRBV11-2 and TRBJ1-5): EAGVAQSPRYKIIEKRQSVAFWCNPISGHATLYWYQQILGQGPKLLIQFQNNGVVDDSQLPKDRFSAERLKGVDSTLKIQPAKLEDSAVYLCASSLVGDNQPQHFGDGTRLSIL.

This clonotype showed up many times. This chain links TRBV6-1 with TRBJ1-3, with D maybe TRBD1 (6 bases). The germline V gene has CDR1 MNHNS and CDR2 SASEGT. CDR3 size: 15 residues. The V end was cut by 6 bases, the J end by 5 bases, with 17 bases between. The CDR3: CASRAPGHSRNTIYF. DNA of the CDR3: TGTGCCAGCAGGGCACCGGGACACTCACGAAACACCATATATTTT.

In its sample, this clonotype was seen a few times. The CDR3 bases are TGTGCCATCAGTGTTACCGCCCCAGGTACCGGTCAGCCCCAGCATTTT. Translated: CAISVTAPGTGQPQHF. The chain joins TRBV10-3 to TRBJ1-5; D gene ambiguous. This CDR3 is 16 amino acids long. V was pared by 4 bases and J by 6 bases, with 19 bases between. Germline loops: CDR1 ENHRY, CDR2 SYGVKD.